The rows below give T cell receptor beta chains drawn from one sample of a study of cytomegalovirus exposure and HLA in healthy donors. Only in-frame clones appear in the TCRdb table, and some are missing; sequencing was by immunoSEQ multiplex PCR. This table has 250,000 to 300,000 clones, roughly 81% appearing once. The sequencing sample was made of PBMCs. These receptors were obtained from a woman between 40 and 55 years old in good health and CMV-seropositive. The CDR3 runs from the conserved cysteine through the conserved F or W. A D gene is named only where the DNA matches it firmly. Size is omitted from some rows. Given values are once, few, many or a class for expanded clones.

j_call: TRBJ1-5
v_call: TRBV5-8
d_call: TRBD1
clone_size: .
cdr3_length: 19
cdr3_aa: CASSLDLTGGLYSNQPQHF
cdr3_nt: TGTGCCAGCAGCTTGGATCTGACAGGGGGGTTGTATAGCAATCAGCCCCAGCATTTT

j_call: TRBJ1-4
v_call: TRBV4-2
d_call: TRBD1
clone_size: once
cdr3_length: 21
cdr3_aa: CASSQNPRSQGLATLLEKLFF
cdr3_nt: TGTGCCAGCAGCCAAAACCCTCGTTCACAGGGGCTGGCGACCCTACTGGAAAAACTGTTTTTT

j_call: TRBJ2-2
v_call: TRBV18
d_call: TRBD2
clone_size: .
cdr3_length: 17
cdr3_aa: CASSPPASGTGTGELFF
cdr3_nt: TGTGCCAGCTCACCACCGGCTAGCGGGACGGGCACCGGGGAGCTGTTTTTT

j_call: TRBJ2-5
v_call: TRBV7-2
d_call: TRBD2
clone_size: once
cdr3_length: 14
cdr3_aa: CASSLGLAEETQYF
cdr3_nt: TGTGCCAGCAGCTTAGGACTAGCGGAAGAGACCCAGTACTTC

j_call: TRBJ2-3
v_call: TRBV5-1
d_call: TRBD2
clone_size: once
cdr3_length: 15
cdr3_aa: CASSQTSGRTNTQYF
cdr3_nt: TGCGCCAGCAGTCAGACTAGCGGACGCACGAATACGCAGTATTTT

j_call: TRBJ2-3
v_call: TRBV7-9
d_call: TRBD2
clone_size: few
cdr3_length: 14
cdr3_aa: CSSSPSGNTDTQYF
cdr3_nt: TGTTCCAGCAGTCCTAGCGGGAACACAGATACGCAGTATTTT

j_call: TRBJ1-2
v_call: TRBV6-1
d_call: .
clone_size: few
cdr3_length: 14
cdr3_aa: CANLGGGQVGGYTF
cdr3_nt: TGTGCGAACCTAGGGGGGGGGCAAGTGGGTGGCTACACCTTC

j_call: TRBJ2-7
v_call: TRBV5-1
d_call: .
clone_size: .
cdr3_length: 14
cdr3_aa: CASSVGYGGSEQYF
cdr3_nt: TGCGCCAGCAGCGTCGGGTATGGGGGGAGTGAGCAGTACTTC

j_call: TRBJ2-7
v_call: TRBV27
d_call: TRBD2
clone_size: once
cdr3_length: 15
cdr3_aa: CASSLTTSGSYEQYF
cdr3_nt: TGTGCCAGCAGTTTAACCACTAGCGGGAGTTACGAGCAGTACTTC

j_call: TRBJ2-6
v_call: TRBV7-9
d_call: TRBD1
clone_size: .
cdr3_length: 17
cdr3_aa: CASSFDRGQTGANVLTF
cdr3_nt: TGTGCCAGCAGCTTTGATAGGGGGCAAACTGGGGCCAACGTCCTGACTTTC

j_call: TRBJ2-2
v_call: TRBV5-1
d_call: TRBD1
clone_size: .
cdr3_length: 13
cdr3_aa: CASSVQGTGELFF
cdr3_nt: TGCGCCAGCAGCGTACAGGGGACCGGGGAGCTGTTTTTT

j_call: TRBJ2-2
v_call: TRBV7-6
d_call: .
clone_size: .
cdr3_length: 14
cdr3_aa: CASSLPAGPGELFF
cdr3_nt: TGTGCCAGCAGCTTACCGGCAGGGCCCGGGGAGCTGTTTTTT

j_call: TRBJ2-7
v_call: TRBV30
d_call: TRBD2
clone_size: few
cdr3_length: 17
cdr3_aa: CAWSAGVVAGGPSEQYF
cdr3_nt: TGTGCCTGGAGTGCGGGCGTTGTGGCGGGAGGGCCCTCCGAGCAGTACTTC

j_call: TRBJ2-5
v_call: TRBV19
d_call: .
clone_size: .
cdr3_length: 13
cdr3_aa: CASRVSGAETQYF
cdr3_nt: TGTGCCAGTAGAGTCTCGGGTGCAGAGACCCAGTACTTC

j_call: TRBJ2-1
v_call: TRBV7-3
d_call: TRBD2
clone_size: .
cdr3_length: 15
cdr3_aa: CASSFETSVYNEQFF
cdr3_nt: TGTGCCAGCAGCTTTGAGACTAGCGTCTACAATGAGCAGTTCTTC

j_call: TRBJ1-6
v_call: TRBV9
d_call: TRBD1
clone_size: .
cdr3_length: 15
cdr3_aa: CASSVGTAPNSPLHF
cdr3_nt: TGTGCCAGCAGCGTGGGGACAGCGCCAAATTCACCCCTCCACTTT

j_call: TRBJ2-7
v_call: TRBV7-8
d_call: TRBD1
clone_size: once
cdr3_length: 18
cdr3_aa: CASSLSGTGPFSSYEQYF
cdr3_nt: TGTGCCAGCAGCTTATCCGGGACAGGACCATTTAGCTCCTACGAGCAGTACTTC

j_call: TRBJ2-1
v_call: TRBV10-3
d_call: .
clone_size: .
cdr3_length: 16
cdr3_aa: CATHTVPASDNNEQFF
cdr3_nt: TGTGCCACCCATACCGTACCGGCTAGCGATAACAATGAGCAGTTCTTC

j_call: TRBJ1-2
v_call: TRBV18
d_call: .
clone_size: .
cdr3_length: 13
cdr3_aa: CASSPWTAYGYTF
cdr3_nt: TGTGCCAGCTCACCTTGGACAGCATATGGCTACACCTTC

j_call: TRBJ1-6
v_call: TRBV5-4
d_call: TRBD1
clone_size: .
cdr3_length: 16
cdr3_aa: CASSSLGQVNNSPLHF
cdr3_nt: TGTGCCAGCAGCTCACTAGGACAGGTGAACAATTCACCCCTCCACTTT

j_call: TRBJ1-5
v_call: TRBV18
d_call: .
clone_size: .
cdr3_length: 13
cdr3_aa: CASSPPPGQPQHF
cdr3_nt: TGTGCCAGCTCCCCACCTCCGGGACAGCCCCAGCATTTT

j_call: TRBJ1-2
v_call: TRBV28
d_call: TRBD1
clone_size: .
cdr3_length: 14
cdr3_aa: CASRKTGEDRGYTF
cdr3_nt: TGTGCCAGCAGGAAAACAGGGGAGGATCGCGGCTACACCTTC

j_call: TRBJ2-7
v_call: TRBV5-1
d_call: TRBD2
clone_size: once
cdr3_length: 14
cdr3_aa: CASSPGLAALEQYF
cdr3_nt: TGCGCCAGCAGCCCGGGACTAGCGGCTCTTGAGCAGTACTTC

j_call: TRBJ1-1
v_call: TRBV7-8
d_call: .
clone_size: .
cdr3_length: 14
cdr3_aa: CASTQTDFNQEAFF
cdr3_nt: TGTGCCAGCACCCAGACAGATTTCAACCAAGAAGCTTTCTTT

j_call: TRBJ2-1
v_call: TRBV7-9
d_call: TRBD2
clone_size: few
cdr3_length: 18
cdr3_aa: CASSLPPRLAGVNNEQFF
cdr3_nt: TGTGCCAGCAGCCTCCCCCCCCGACTAGCGGGAGTCAACAATGAGCAGTTCTTC

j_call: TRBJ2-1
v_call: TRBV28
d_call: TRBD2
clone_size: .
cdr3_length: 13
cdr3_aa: CASMGTRMNEQFF
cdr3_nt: TGTGCCAGCATGGGGACTAGAATGAATGAGCAGTTCTTC

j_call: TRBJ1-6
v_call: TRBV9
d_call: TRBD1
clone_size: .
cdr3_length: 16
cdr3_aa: CASSGPTTGSNSPLHF
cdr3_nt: TGTGCCAGCAGCGGTCCGACGACAGGGAGCAATTCACCCCTCCACTTT

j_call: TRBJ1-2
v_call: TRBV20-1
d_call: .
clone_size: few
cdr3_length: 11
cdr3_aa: CSTTSEHGYTF
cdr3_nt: TGCAGTACCACCTCGGAGCATGGCTACACCTTC

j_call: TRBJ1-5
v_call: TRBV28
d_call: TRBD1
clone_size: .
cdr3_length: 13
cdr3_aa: CASRTGSNQPQHF
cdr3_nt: TGTGCCAGCAGGACAGGGAGCAATCAGCCCCAGCATTTT

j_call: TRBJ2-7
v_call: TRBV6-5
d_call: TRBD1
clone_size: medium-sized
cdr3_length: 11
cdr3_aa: CASSRQGQQYF
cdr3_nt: TGTGCCAGCAGCCGACAGGGACAGCAGTACTTC